The T cell receptor beta chain under discussion was sequenced for a study of Ad26.COV2.S vaccination and SARS-CoV-2 variants. Study-wide background: The study gave Ad26.COV2.S intramuscularly, once or twice 56 days apart.

Regarding this clone: Its specificity is not known.

The CDR3 contains 15 residues. The V gene's germline CDR1 is MDHEN and CDR2 SYDVKM. Between the trimmed V and J ends, which lost 5 bases and 0 bases, there was a span of 11 bases. Points from the study as a whole: Measures of TCR breadth and depth may have fallen short of total T cell responses.

Libraries were prepared by immunoSEQ multiplex PCR; TCRdb keeps only in-frame clonotypes and omits some of them. In the table there are 300,000 to 350,000 clones, just under 85% of which are singletons. Treatment specified: over 15 received Ad26.COV2.S at low or high dose, single or two shots; roughly 5 received placebo; per-sample allocation not given. After the first vaccine or placebo injection, samples were drawn on day 63. The input for sequencing was peripheral blood, taken in a trial of Ad26.COV2.S vaccine versus placebo. The sequence was obtained from a person aged 18-65 years who received the Ad26.COV2.S COVID-19 vaccine or a placebo. The rearrangement joins TRBV28 to TRBJ2-4; TRBD1 might be the D (5 bases). The CDR3 nucleotides are TGTGCCAGCAGTCAGGACACCATAGCCAAAAACATTCAGTACTTC. Its translation is CASSQDTIAKNIQYF. The full variable domain, in which reference TRBV28 and TRBJ2-4 provide the parts outside the CDR3, is DVKVTQSSRYLVKRTGEKVFLECVQDMDHENMFWYRQDPGLGLRLIYFSYDVKMKEKGDIPEGYSVSREKKERFSLILESASTNQTSMYLCASSQDTIAKNIQYFGAGTRLSVL.